In this sample, the clone carrying this T cell receptor beta chain turned up a few times. Its antigen is unknown. The data derive from a study of regulatory T cells in long-lasting Graves disease. CDR3-region Arm-PCR and iRepertoire HTBI primers produced the TCR beta libraries. TCRdb reprocessed the multiplex PCR reads with MiXCR, giving one entry per CDR3 protein. Of around 400,000 distinct CDR3 sequences in the sample, over 12% were seen once. Study-wide findings and caveats: Sampling was limited to peripheral blood rather than thyroid tissue.

Stated time point: newly diagnosed GD, antithyroid drugs for less than 3 months. PBMC RNA served as the TCR library source. V lost 5 bases, J lost 8 bases, and 6 bases stayed unmatched. This CDR3 is built from 14 residues. From germline, CDR1 is MDHEN and CDR2 SYDVKM. These data also featured in a second study, about T cells in Graves' hyperthyroidism and ophthalmopathy. As that report states: The TCR CDR3 first-round RT-PCR relied on the HTBI primer set. Within blood appeared most thyroid clonotypes that had expanded above 0.001. Ophthalmopathy and stable hyperthyroidism were separated by a 13 V-J model.

J is TRBJ1-6 and V is TRBV28; 7 nucleotides line up with TRBD1. The sequence was collected from a middle-aged woman with Graves disease. Sequencing used peripheral blood mononuclear cells (PBMCs), obtained at new diagnosis, from a patient treated with antithyroid drugs. The CDR3 protein is CASSLDRSYSPLHF. DNA of the CDR3: TGTGCCAGCAGTCTGGACAGGAGTTATTCACCCCTCCACTTT.